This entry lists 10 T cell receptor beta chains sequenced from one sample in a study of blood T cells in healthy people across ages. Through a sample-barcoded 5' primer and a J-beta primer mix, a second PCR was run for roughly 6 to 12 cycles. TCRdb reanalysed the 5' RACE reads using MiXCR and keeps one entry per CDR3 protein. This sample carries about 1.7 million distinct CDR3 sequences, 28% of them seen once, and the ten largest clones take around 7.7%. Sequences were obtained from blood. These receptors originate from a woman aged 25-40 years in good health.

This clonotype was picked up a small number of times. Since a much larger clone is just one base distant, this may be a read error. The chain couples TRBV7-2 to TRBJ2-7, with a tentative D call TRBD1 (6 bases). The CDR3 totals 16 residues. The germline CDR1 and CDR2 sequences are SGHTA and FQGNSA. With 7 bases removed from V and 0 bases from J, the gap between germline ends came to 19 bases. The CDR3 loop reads CASNLTLSTGSYEQYF. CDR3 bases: TGTGCCAGCAACTTGACTCTATCGACAGGCTCCTACGAGCAGTACTTC.

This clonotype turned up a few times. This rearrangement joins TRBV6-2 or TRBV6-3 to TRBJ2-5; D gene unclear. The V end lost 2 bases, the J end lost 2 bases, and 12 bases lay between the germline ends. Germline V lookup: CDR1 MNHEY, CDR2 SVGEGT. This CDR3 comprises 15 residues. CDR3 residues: CASSYVGGRQETQYF. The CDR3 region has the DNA TGTGCCAGCAGTTACGTCGGCGGAAGACAAGAGACCCAGTACTTC.

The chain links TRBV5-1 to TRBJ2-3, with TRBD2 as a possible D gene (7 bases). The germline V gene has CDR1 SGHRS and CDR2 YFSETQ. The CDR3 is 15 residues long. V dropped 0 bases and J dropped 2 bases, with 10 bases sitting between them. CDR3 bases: TGCGCCAGCAGCTTGGGCGGGGGCTACACAGATACGCAGTATTTT. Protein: CASSLGGGYTDTQYF.

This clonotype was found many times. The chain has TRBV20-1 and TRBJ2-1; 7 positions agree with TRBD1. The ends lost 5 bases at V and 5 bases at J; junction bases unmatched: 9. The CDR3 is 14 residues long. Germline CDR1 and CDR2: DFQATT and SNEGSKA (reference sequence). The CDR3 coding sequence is TGCAGTGCTTCCCAAGGACAGGCCCACAATGAGCAGTTCTTC. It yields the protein CSASQGQAHNEQFF.

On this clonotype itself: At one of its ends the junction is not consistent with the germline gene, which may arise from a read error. The CDR3 sequence is CANSPLAGGSVQQYF. CDR3 nucleotide sequence: TGTGCCAACAGCCCCTTAGCGGGGGGATCCGTCCAGCAGTACTTC. The rearrangement uses TRBV3-1 and TRBJ2-4; TRBD2 agrees at 10 bases. CDR3 length: 15 residues. Germline V gene lookup returns CDR1 LGHDT and CDR2 YNNKEL (reference sequence).

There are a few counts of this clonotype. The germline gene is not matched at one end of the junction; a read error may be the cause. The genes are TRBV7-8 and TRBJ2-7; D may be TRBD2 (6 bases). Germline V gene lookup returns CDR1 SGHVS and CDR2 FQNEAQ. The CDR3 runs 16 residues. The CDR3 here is CASSYRGQRASYERYF. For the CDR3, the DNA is TGTGCCAGCAGCTATAGGGGCCAGCGGGCTTCCTACGAGCGGTACTTC.

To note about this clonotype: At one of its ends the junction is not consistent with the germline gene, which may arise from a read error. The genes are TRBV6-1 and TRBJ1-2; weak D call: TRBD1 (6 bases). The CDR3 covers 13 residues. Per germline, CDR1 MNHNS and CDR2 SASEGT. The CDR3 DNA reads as TGTGTCAGCAGTGATATTACAGGGTATGGCTACACCTTC. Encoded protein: CVSSDITGYGYTF.

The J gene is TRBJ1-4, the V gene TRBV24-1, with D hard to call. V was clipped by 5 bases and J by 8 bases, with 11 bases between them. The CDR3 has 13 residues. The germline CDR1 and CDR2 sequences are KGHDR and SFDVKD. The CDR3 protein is CATSVLAGEKLFF. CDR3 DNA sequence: TGTGCCACCAGTGTTCTGGCAGGAGAAAAACTGTTTTTT.

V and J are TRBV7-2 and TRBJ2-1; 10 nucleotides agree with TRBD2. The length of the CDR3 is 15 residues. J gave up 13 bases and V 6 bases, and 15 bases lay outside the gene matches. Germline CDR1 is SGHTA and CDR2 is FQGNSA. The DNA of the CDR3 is TGTGCCAGCAGGTTCCTAGCGGGAGCCTTGGAGACCCAGTTCTTC. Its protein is CASRFLAGALETQFF.

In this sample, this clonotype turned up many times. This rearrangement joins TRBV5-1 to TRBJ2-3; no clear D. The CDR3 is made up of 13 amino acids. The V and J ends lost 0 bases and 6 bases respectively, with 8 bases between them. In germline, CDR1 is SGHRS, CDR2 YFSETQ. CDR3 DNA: TGCGCCAGCAGCTTGGAGGCCAGCGATACGCAGTATTTT. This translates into CASSLEASDTQYF. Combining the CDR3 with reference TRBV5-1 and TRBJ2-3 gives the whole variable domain KAGVTQTPRYLIKTRGQQVTLSCSPISGHRSVSWYQQTPGQGLQFLFEYFSETQRNKGNFPGRFSGRQFSNSRSEMNVSTLELGDSALYLCASSLEASDTQYFGPGTRLTVL.